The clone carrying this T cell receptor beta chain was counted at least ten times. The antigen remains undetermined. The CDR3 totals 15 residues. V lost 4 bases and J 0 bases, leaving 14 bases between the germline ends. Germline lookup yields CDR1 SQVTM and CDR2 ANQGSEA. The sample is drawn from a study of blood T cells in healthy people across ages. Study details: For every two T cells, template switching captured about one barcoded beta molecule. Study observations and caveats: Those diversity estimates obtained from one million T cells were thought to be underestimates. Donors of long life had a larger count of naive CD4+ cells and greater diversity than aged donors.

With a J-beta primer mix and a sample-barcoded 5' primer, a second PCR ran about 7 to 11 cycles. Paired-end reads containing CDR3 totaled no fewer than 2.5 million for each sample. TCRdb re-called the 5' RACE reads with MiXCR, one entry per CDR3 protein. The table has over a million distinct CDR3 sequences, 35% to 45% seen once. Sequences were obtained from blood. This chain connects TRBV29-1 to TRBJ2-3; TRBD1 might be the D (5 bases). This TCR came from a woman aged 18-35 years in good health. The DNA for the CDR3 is TGCAGCGTTGTCCGTACAGGACGGAGCACAGATACGCAGTATTTT. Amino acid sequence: CSVVRTGRSTDTQYF.